The subject of this entry is one T cell receptor beta chain. What antigen it recognizes has not been identified. No base-level quality is on record; no much larger clone is a single base apart. These data are taken from a study of blood T cell repertoires in COVID-19 (TCRdb year 2020). Regarding the study in general: Samples covering the acute and convalescent phases of COVID-19 were provided by collaborators in the United States, Italy and Spain. The material from the prospective study consisted of cDNA or gDNA derived from T cells, B-cell-depleted T cells, or PBMCs. Where available, HLA class I and class II types were taken from metadata supplied by the sample provider and were not determined by assay-based typing. The sample metadata nearly always contained a de-identified subject ID, COVID-19 status, age in years and sex. The dataset comprised deeply sampled blood TCRbeta repertoires from subjects exposed to, actively infected with, or recovered from COVID-19. The samples were drawn from two sources: the first 160 participants of the ongoing ImmuneRACE study, and 1,254 subjects contributed by 6 global collaborators. A freely available public database, intended as a resource for researchers studying the immune response to SARS-CoV-2, is where the repertoires were released.

Enrolling through a virtual design, the prospective study's participants ranged in age from roughly 18 to 89 years and lived across roughly 23 United States geographic areas. Cohort assignment in the prospective study relied on participant-reported clinical history from a screening survey and a study questionnaire. Mobile phlebotomists in the prospective study collected whole blood, serum and a nasopharyngeal or oropharyngeal swab from every participant. Additional blood draws and questionnaires over an approximately two-month period could optionally be provided by prospective study participants. Blood samples from the prospective study were shipped frozen or at room temperature prior to DNA extraction. TCRbeta CDR3 regions were amplified from genomic DNA by means of the immunoSEQ Assay, a bias-controlled multiplex PCR. Under the source paper's analysis protocol: Nucleated cell counts per sample were estimated from amplification of reference gene primers within the assay. Sequence reads were collapsed and filtered to measure the absolute abundance of every unique TCRbeta CDR3 rearrangement. For each sample, productive Simpson clonality was calculated by taking the square root of Simpson's diversity index across productive rearrangements. Not all clones reach the TCRdb copy of this immuneACCESS table, which keeps in-frame sequences only. Checked studies attribute under half of the gap to unresolved V genes and leave the rest unexplained. The V and J calls and the clone size are those of that table, but D and trimming were determined from the DNA. The sample table records 150,000 to 200,000 clones; more than 75% of these occur just once. In total, the top ten clones hold around 1.2% of the sample.

Taken from the germline V gene, the CDR1 and CDR2 loops are MRHNA and SNTAGT. The V end loses 4 bases and the J end loses 3 bases, and a stretch of 10 bases separates them. The CDR3 starts with the cysteine, ends with the phenylalanine, and has 14 residues. Only CDR3 DNA is held: 42 bases, read in frame from base 1. The paper as a whole reports these results and caveats: The amount of clinical and demographic metadata varied by source and participant and was provided uncurated.

The sequencing sample was made of PBMCs or T cells enriched from blood (not recorded which). The V and J genes are TRBV6-4 and TRBJ2-1; TRBD1 is perhaps the D gene, given 7 matching bases. This sequence originates from a human donor with acute COVID-19. The donor label of this sample is uncertain. In nucleotides, the sequence is TGTGCCAGCAGTGGCCAGGGGGGCTACAATGAGCAGTTCTTC. Translated, this is CASSGQGGYNEQFF.